These 27 T cell receptor beta chains were sequenced from one sample in a study of cytomegalovirus exposure and HLA in healthy donors. PCR primers comprised 60 Vbeta and 13 Jbeta primers. Data came from immunoSEQ multiplex PCR; TCRdb stores just in-frame clones and leaves some out. This table has about 88,000 clones, 85% to 90% appearing once. Sequenced input: PBMCs. These receptors were taken from a man aged 18-30 years in good health and CMV-seronegative.

V is TRBV29-1 and J is TRBJ1-1; the D is unclear. Germline lookup yields CDR1 SQVTM and CDR2 ANQGSEA. Trimming pared 5 bases from V and 4 bases from J, leaving 5 bases between. CDR3 length: 10 residues. The CDR3 sequence: CSVTSTEAFF. CDR3 sequence (DNA): TGCAGCGTTACTTCCACTGAAGCTTTCTTT.

This rearrangement joins TRBV28 to TRBJ1-2; 12 nucleotides align to TRBD1. CDR1 and CDR2 from the germline V gene are MDHEN and SYDVKM. This CDR3 has 17 residues. Trimming at V came to 3 bases and at J to 5 bases, leaving 10 bases not matched to a gene. Here the CDR3 DNA reads TGTGCCAGCAGTTTTCCCATCCGGGACAGGGGGCGATATGGCTACACCTTC. The encoded protein is CASSFPIRDRGRYGYTF.

J is TRBJ2-2 and V is TRBV9; no clear D. Trimming pared 0 bases from V and 2 bases from J, leaving 11 bases between. CDR1 is SGDLS and CDR2 is YYNGEE in the germline V gene. The CDR3 consists of 16 residues. The CDR3: CASSVATSYNTGELFF. The CDR3 nucleotides are TGTGCCAGCAGCGTAGCTACGAGTTATAACACCGGGGAGCTGTTTTTT.

This chain uses TRBV27 with TRBJ2-5; weak D call: TRBD1 (7 bases). The DNA end is more similar to TRBJ2-7, so the J call may be wrong. Germline lookup yields CDR1 MNHEY and CDR2 SMNVEV (reference sequence). The CDR3 is made up of 14 amino acids. CDR3 residues: CASSSQGEANEQYF. CDR3 sequence (DNA): TGTGCCAGCAGTTCGCAGGGGGAGGCTAACGAGCAGTACTTC.

The chain joins TRBV5-1 to TRBJ2-7; 8 bases align to TRBD1. CDR1 SGHRS and CDR2 YFSETQ come from the germline V gene. This CDR3 region has 15 residues. The ends lost 0 bases at V and 0 bases at J; junction bases unmatched: 2. The DNA for the CDR3 is TGCGCCAGCAGCTTGGTGGACAGGGACTCCTACGAGCAGTACTTC. Its protein is CASSLVDRDSYEQYF.

The chain employs TRBV5-1 and TRBJ1-2; tentatively, D is TRBD1 (5 bases). The CDR3 sequence is 14 residues long. Per germline, CDR1 SGHRS and CDR2 YFSETQ. Trimming pared 0 bases from V and 9 bases from J, leaving 15 bases between. CDR3 DNA sequence: TGCGCCAGCAGCTTGGGACAGAACCTTGGGAGCTACACCTTC. The encoded protein is CASSLGQNLGSYTF.

The rearrangement uses TRBV5-1 and TRBJ1-1, with 7 positions matching TRBD1. The junction had 8 bases not matched to a gene; V was cut back by 2 bases and J by 4 bases. Per the germline V gene, CDR1 is SGHRS and CDR2 is YFSETQ. The CDR3 is 15 amino acids. The CDR3 protein is CASSFARGRSTEAFF. The DNA of the CDR3 is TGCGCCAGCAGCTTTGCAAGGGGGCGAAGCACTGAAGCTTTCTTT.

The chain carries TRBV19 and TRBJ1-4; perhaps TRBD1 as D (6 bases). The germline CDR1 and CDR2 sequences are LNHDA and SQIVND (reference sequence). The CDR3 contains 13 residues. V was trimmed by 6 bases and J by 4 bases, leaving 9 bases between them. The CDR3 DNA sequence: TGTGCCAGTAGAGACAGGAATAATGAAAAACTGTTTTTT. Translated: CASRDRNNEKLFF.

The gene calls are TRBV27 and TRBJ1-1, with D unclear. The V end was cut by 6 bases, the J end by 0 bases, with 11 bases between. Germline loops: CDR1 MNHEY, CDR2 SMNVEV (reference sequence). CDR3 size: 14 residues. The CDR3 bases are TGTGCCAGCAGCCTCCGACTCATGAACACTGAAGCTTTCTTT. This codes for CASSLRLMNTEAFF.

This chain connects TRBV7-3 to TRBJ1-5, with 9 bases matching TRBD1. The length of the CDR3 is 15 residues. Germline V CDR1 and CDR2: SGHTA, FQGTGA. Germline trimming cut 8 bases from V and 2 bases from J; bases unmatched to any gene: 7. CDR3 sequence: CASAKDRGGNQPQHF. The DNA for the CDR3 is TGTGCCAGCGCCAAGGACAGGGGAGGCAATCAGCCCCAGCATTTT.

The chain recombines TRBV15 with TRBJ2-2; the D gene is possibly TRBD2 (6 bases). This CDR3 comprises 17 residues. Trimming shortened V by 1 base and J by 6 bases, and 18 bases separated the two germline ends. Germline assignment: CDR1 LNHNV and CDR2 YYDKDF (reference sequence). As DNA, the CDR3 is TGTGCCACCAGCAGAGGGGCCGGCGGGAAAAGGGCCGGGGAGCTGTTTTTT. Translation: CATSRGAGGKRAGELFF.

The rearrangement links TRBV19 to TRBJ2-3; 8 bases are shared with TRBD1. Germline V gene data show CDR1 as LNHDA and CDR2 as SQIVND (reference sequence). J lost 6 bases, V lost 3 bases, and 8 bases had no gene match. This CDR3 is 15 amino acids long. The CDR3 loop reads CASSISPGGYDTQYF. Written as DNA, the CDR3 is TGTGCCAGTAGTATCTCACCAGGGGGCTACGATACGCAGTATTTT.

V and J are TRBV29-1 and TRBJ1-3; 7 nucleotides align to TRBD1. This CDR3 spans 13 amino acids. The V gene's germline CDR1 is SQVTM and CDR2 ANQGSEA. With V trimmed by 6 bases and J by 1 base, 3 bases remained unmatched. The CDR3, as DNA: TGCAGCGTCCTGACAGGGTCTGGAAACACCATATATTTT. Residues: CSVLTGSGNTIYF.

V usage is TRBV5-4 and J usage is TRBJ2-3; D call uncertain. The CDR3 consists of 13 residues. The germline V and J ends were trimmed by 6 bases and 4 bases, with 12 bases remaining between them. CDR1 is SGHNT, CDR2 YYREEE, per germline (reference sequence). The CDR3 DNA follows: TGTGCCAGCAAACATCCCGGAGCAGATACGCAGTATTTT. It yields the protein CASKHPGADTQYF.

The chain carries TRBV7-2 and TRBJ2-5; D might be TRBD2 (6 bases). The CDR3 runs to 15 residues. The V gene lost 3 bases and the J gene lost 4 bases, with 15 bases spanning the gap. In germline, CDR1 is SGHTA, CDR2 FQGNSA. The CDR3 here is CASSFGGLLGETQYF. The DNA for the CDR3 is TGTGCCAGCAGCTTCGGGGGACTTCTTGGAGAGACCCAGTACTTC.

The chain employs TRBV9 and TRBJ1-2, with D perhaps matching TRBD1 (6 bases). This CDR3 has 15 residues. Trimming took off 1 base at V and 8 bases at J, with 18 bases between the two ends. CDR1 SGDLS and CDR2 YYNGEE come from the germline V gene. CDR3 region: CASSVSDRRIGGYTF. The CDR3 nucleotides are TGTGCCAGCAGCGTATCCGACAGGCGAATAGGCGGCTACACCTTC.

The chain recombines TRBV4-2 with TRBJ1-1; a possible D gene is TRBD1 (6 bases). CDR3 length equals 13 residues. V lost 3 bases, J lost 10 bases, and 15 bases lay in between. In germline, CDR1 is LGHNA, CDR2 YNFKEQ. CDR3 in amino acids: CASSQLQGIGAFF. CDR3 in DNA: TGTGCCAGCAGCCAGCTACAGGGAATCGGAGCTTTCTTT.

This clone was recorded once. The J gene is TRBJ2-7, the V gene TRBV28; 8 bases map to TRBD1. Losses at the gene ends were 4 bases for V and 6 bases for J; bases not matched to a gene: 14. This CDR3 contains 16 residues. The germline V gene encodes CDR1 MDHEN and CDR2 SYDVKM. The CDR3 is CASSSHQGAAQGEQYF. In nucleotides, the CDR3 is TGTGCCAGCAGTTCCCACCAGGGGGCCGCTCAGGGCGAGCAGTACTTC.

The genes are TRBV5-1 and TRBJ1-4, with a weak D call TRBD1 (6 bases). Per the germline V gene, CDR1 is SGHRS and CDR2 is YFSETQ. The CDR3 has 15 residues. V lost 0 bases and J 7 bases, leaving 13 bases between the germline ends. In DNA form, the CDR3 reads TGCGCCAGCAGCTTGGGTCAGGGGAAGGGTGAAAAACTGTTTTTT. The encoded protein is CASSLGQGKGEKLFF. The entire variable domain, with the rest obtained from reference TRBV5-1 and TRBJ1-4, is as follows: KAGVTQTPRYLIKTRGQQVTLSCSPISGHRSVSWYQQTPGQGLQFLFEYFSETQRNKGNFPGRFSGRQFSNSRSEMNVSTLELGDSALYLCASSLGQGKGEKLFFGSGTQLSVL.

The chain is built from TRBV29-1 and TRBJ2-5; no clear D. Germline loops: CDR1 SQVTM, CDR2 ANQGSEA. The ends were cut back, 7 bases at V and 4 bases at J, with 10 bases in the middle. The CDR3 totals 11 residues. The CDR3 loop is CSETELETQYF. The CDR3 DNA follows: TGCAGCGAAACAGAATTAGAGACCCAGTACTTC.

The chain uses TRBV6-5 and TRBJ1-2; D might be TRBD1 (5 bases). V gave up 2 bases and J gave up 9 bases, with 19 bases separating them. The CDR3 is 15 residues long. Germline CDR1 reads MNHEY; CDR2 reads SVGAGI. The CDR3 bases are TGTGCCAGCAGTTACGGGGGGGGACTTTGGTGGAGCTACACCTTC. Translation: CASSYGGGLWWSYTF.

The chain links TRBV7-2 to TRBJ1-5, with D tentatively TRBD1 (5 bases). The CDR3 is 15 residues long. Trimming cost V 3 bases and J 4 bases, with 13 bases left between them. Germline loops: CDR1 SGHTA, CDR2 FQGNSA. CDR3 in amino acids: CASSFRGGRNQPQHF. The CDR3 DNA is TGTGCCAGCAGCTTCCGGGGGGGGAGGAATCAGCCCCAGCATTTT.

This sequence joins TRBV28 and TRBJ2-3; TRBD1 matches at 9 bases. CDR3 length equals 15 residues. The germline V gene has CDR1 MDHEN and CDR2 SYDVKM. With 4 bases clipped from V and 4 bases from J, the junction kept 6 bases outside the gene matches. The CDR3 bases are TGTGCCAGCAGTTCCGCGGGACAGGGAGCAGATACGCAGTATTTT. Protein: CASSSAGQGADTQYF.

Points on this clone: One end of the junction does not line up with germline, which may come from a read error. The chain carries TRBV7-9 and TRBJ1-1, with D hard to call. The germline V gene has CDR1 SEHNR and CDR2 FQNEAQ (reference sequence). This CDR3 has 16 amino acids. The CDR3 region is CSSSSPAWGGGTEAFF. The CDR3 DNA sequence: TGTTCCAGCAGCTCCCCGGCCTGGGGAGGCGGTACTGAAGCTTTCTTT. Variable domain in full (rest from reference TRBV7-9 and TRBJ1-1): DTGVSQNPRHKITKRGQNVTFRCDPISEHNRLYWYRQTLGQGPEFLTYFQNEAQLEKSRLLSDRFSAERPKGSFSTLEIQRTEQGDSAMYLCSSSSPAWGGGTEAFFGQGTRLTVV.

J is TRBJ1-2 and V is TRBV5-1; D is perhaps TRBD1 (6 bases). CDR1 is SGHRS and CDR2 is YFSETQ in the germline V gene. The CDR3 spans 13 residues. The V and J ends lost 0 bases and 5 bases respectively, with 8 bases between them. Here the CDR3 reads CASSLEGQYGYTF. The CDR3 DNA follows: TGCGCCAGCAGCTTGGAAGGACAGTATGGCTACACCTTC.

The chain recombines TRBV5-6 with TRBJ1-2; 9 bases line up with TRBD1. The CDR3 is made up of 15 amino acids. V lost 2 bases to trimming and J lost 7 bases; unmatched junction nucleotides: 9. From germline, CDR1 is SGHDT and CDR2 YYEEEE. CDR3: CASSFLAQGASGYTF. As DNA, the CDR3 is TGTGCCAGCAGCTTCTTAGCACAGGGGGCGTCTGGCTACACCTTC.

The genes are TRBV30 and TRBJ2-1, with TRBD2 as a possible D gene (6 bases). Germline lookup yields CDR1 GTSNPN and CDR2 SVGIG (reference sequence). V was cut by 0 bases and J by 2 bases, with 11 bases left in between. The CDR3 is 15 amino acids. The CDR3 spells CAWSVNGRPYNEQFF. DNA of the CDR3: TGTGCCTGGAGTGTAAACGGGAGACCCTACAATGAGCAGTTCTTC.